This section outlines one TCR beta chain sequence together with its context. Antigen: not known. The data stem from a study of immune evolution from preneoplasia to lung adenocarcinoma. Whole-study findings and limits: Clonality was highest in normal lung, lower in later-stage lesions apparently.

Germline loops: CDR1 MNHEY, CDR2 SMNVEV (reference sequence). The CDR3 has 12 residues. The V and J ends lost 6 bases and 5 bases respectively, with 10 bases between them. Clones were read by immunoSEQ multiplex PCR, and TCRdb kept only the in-frame ones, dropping some. The sample includes 4,500 to 7,500 clones, 75% to 85% of them seen just once. Resections took place in Japan or China from about 2014 to 2017. Each case's diagnosis was confirmed by two pathologists on H&E. This TCR was recovered from a person aged 60 to 80 with lung adenocarcinoma. The specimen sequenced was FFPE adjacent normal lung tissue. The chain is built from TRBV27 and TRBJ1-1; no firm D call. CDR3: CASSNLGTEAFF. In DNA, the CDR3 is TGTGCCAGCAGCAACTTAGGTACTGAAGCTTTCTTT.